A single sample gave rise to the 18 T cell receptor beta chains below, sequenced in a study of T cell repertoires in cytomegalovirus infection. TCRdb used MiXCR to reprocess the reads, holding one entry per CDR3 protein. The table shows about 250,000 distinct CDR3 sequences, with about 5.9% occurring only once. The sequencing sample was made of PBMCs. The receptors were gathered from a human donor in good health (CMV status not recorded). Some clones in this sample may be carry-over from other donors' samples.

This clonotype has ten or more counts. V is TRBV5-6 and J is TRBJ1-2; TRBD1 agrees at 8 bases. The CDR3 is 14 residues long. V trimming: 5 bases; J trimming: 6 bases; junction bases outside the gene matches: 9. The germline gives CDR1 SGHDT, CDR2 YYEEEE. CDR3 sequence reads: CASRMTGAFDGYTF. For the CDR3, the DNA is TGTGCCAGCAGAATGACAGGGGCGTTCGATGGCTACACCTTC.

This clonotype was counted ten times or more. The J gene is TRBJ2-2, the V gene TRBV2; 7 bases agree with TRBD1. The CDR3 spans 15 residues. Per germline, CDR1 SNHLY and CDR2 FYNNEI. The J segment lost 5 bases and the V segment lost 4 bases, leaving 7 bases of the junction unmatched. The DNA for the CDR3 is TGTGCCAGCAGTGGGGGTCAGGGGGAGACCGGGGAGCTGTTTTTT. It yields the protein CASSGGQGETGELFF.

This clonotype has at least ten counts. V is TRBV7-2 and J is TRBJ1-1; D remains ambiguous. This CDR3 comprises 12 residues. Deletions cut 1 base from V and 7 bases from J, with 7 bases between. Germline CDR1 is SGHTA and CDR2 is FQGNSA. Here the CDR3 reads CASSLVGIEAFF. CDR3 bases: TGTGCCAGCAGCTTAGTCGGAATTGAAGCTTTCTTT.

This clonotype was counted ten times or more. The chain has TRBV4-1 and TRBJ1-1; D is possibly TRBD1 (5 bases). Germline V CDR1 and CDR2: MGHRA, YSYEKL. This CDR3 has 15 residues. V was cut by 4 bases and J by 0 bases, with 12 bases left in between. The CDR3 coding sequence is TGCGCCAGCAGCCCCGCCGGGGCGTTGAACACTGAAGCTTTCTTT. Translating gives CASSPAGALNTEAFF.

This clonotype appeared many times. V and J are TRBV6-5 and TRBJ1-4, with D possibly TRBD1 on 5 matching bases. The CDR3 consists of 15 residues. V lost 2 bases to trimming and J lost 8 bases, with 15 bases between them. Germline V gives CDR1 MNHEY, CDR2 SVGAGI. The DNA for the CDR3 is TGTGCCAGCAGTTACGGTCCCCCCAGGGCGGAAAAACTGTTTTTT. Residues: CASSYGPPRAEKLFF.

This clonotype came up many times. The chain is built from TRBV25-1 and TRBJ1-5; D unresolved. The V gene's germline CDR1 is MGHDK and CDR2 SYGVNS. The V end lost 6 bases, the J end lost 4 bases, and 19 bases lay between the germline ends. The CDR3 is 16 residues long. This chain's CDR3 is CASSPLSGTENQPQHF. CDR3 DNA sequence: TGTGCCAGCAGCCCCCTCTCGGGAACGGAAAATCAGCCCCAGCATTTT.

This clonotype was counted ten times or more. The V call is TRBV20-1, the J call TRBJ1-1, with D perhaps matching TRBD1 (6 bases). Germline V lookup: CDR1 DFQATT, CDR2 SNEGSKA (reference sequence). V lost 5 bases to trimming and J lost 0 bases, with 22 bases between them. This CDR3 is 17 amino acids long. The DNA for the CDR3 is TGCAGTGCTGGGGGGCTGATATTGGGACCTATGAACACTGAAGCTTTCTTT. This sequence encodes CSAGGLILGPMNTEAFF.

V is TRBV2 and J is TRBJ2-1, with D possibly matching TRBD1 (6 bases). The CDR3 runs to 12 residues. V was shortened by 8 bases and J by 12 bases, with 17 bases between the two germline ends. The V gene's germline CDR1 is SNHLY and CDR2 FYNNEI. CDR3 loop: CASLAWGLVQFF. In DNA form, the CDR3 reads TGTGCCAGCCTGGCATGGGGGCTGGTGCAGTTCTTC.

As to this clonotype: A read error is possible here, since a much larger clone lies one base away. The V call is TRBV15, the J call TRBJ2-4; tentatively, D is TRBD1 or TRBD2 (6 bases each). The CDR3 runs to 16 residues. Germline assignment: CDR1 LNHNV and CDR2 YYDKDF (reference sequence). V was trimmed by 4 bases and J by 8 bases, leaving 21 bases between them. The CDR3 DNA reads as TGTGCCACCAGCACCCGGACAGCGCGGGGATGGGACATTCAGTACTTC. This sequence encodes CATSTRTARGWDIQYF. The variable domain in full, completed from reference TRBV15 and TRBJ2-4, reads DAMVIQNPRYQVTQFGKPVTLSCSQTLNHNVMYWYQQKSSQAPKLLFHYYDKDFNNEADTPDNFQSRRPNTSFCFLDIRSPGLGDTAMYLCATSTRTARGWDIQYFGAGTRLSVL.

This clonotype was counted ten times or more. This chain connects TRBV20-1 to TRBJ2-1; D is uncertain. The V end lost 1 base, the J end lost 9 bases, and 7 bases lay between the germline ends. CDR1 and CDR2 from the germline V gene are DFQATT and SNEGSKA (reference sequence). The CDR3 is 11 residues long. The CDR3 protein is CSARGPTEQFF. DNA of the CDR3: TGCAGTGCTAGAGGGCCGACTGAGCAGTTCTTC.

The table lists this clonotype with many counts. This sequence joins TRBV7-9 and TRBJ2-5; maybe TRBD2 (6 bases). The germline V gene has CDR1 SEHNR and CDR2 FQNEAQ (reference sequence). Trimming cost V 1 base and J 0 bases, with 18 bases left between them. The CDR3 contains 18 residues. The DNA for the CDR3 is TGTGCCAGCAGCTTAGGCCCTAGCGCCACATCGTACCAAGAGACCCAGTACTTC. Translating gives CASSLGPSATSYQETQYF.

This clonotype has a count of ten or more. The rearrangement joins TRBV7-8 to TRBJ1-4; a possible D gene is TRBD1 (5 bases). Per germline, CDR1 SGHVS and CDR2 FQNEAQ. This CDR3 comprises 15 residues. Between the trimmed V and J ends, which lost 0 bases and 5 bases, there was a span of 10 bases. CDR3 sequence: CASSLARWGNEKLFF. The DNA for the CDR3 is TGTGCCAGCAGCTTAGCGAGGTGGGGGAATGAAAAACTGTTTTTT.

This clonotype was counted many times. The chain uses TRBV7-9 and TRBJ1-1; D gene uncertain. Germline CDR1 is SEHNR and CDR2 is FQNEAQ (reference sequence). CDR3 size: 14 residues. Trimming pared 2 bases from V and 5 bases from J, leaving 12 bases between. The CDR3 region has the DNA TGTGCCAGCAGCTTAACGGGGTCCGGGACTGAAGCTTTCTTT. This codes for CASSLTGSGTEAFF.

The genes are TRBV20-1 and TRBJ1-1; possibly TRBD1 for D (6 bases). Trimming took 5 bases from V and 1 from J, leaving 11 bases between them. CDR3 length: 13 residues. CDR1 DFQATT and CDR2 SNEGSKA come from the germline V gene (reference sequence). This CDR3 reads CSAQGHSNTEAFF. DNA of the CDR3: TGCAGTGCTCAGGGACACTCGAACACTGAAGCTTTCTTT.

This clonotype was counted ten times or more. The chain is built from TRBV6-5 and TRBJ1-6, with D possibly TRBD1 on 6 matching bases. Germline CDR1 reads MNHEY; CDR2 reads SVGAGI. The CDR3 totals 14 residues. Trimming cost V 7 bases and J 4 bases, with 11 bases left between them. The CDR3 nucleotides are TGTGCCAGCAAAGGGGGGGGGTATAATTCACCCCTCCACTTT. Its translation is CASKGGGYNSPLHF.

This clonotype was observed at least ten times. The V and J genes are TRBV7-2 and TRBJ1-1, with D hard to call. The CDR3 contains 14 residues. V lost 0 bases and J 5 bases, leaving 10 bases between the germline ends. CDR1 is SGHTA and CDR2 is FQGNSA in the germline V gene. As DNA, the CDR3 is TGTGCCAGCAGCTTAGCGATCCGGGAGACTGAAGCTTTCTTT. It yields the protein CASSLAIRETEAFF.

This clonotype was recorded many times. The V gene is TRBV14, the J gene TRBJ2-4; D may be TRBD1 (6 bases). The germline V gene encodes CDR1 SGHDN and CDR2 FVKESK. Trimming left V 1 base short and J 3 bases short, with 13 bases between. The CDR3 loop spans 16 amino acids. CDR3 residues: CASSQVFEGVKNIQYF. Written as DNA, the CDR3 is TGTGCCAGCAGCCAAGTCTTTGAGGGGGTCAAAAACATTCAGTACTTC.

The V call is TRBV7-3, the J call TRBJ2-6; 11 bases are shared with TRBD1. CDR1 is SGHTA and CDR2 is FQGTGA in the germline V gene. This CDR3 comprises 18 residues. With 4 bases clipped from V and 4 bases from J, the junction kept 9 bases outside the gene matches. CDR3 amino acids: CASSSPGTGGGGANVLTF. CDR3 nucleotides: TGTGCCAGCAGCTCCCCCGGGACAGGGGGGGGAGGGGCCAACGTCCTGACTTTC.